The 21 T cell receptor beta chains below were found in one sample sequenced in a study of cytomegalovirus exposure and HLA in healthy donors. The study ran its PCR with 60 Vbeta and 13 Jbeta primers. Clones were sequenced by immunoSEQ multiplex PCR, and TCRdb holds only the in-frame ones, with some missing. The sample features 100,000 to 150,000 clones, with 1.5% to 2% in its top ten. The sample consisted of PBMCs. The receptor source for this set is a woman in her thirties or forties in good health and CMV-seropositive.

The chain is built from TRBV6-1 and TRBJ2-7; a weak D match, TRBD2 (5 bases). V lost 8 bases, J lost 0 bases, and 14 bases lay in between. The CDR3 totals 14 residues. Germline CDR1 MNHNS, CDR2 SASEGT. The CDR3 DNA follows: TGTGCCAGCGAGACACGGGGAGTCTCCTACGAGCAGTACTTC. Amino acid sequence: CASETRGVSYEQYF.

The chain carries TRBV5-1 and TRBJ2-2; D gene uncertain. The length of the CDR3 is 16 residues. The germline V gene encodes CDR1 SGHRS and CDR2 YFSETQ. Trimming removed 0 bases from V and 6 bases from J, with 15 bases in between. CDR3 in amino acids: CASSLESDLRAGELFF. Here the CDR3 DNA reads TGCGCCAGCAGCTTGGAAAGCGACCTTAGAGCCGGGGAGCTGTTTTTT.

This sequence joins TRBV7-2 and TRBJ1-4; 11 bases match TRBD1. V lost 5 bases and J lost 10; bases outside the gene matches: 6. Germline values: CDR1 SGHTA, CDR2 FQGNSA. CDR3 size: 14 residues. The CDR3 here is CASSRTGGEVKLFF. As DNA, the CDR3 is TGTGCCAGCAGCCGGACAGGGGGCGAGGTAAAACTGTTTTTT.

The chain uses TRBV19 and TRBJ1-4, with TRBD1 matching 7 bases. Germline V gives CDR1 LNHDA, CDR2 SQIVND (reference sequence). This CDR3 comprises 15 residues. V dropped 5 bases and J dropped 4; count of bases not matched to a gene: 7. The CDR3 DNA follows: TGTGCCAGTAGTTTCGGGACAGTTAATAATGAAAAACTGTTTTTT. It yields the protein CASSFGTVNNEKLFF.

V is TRBV7-2 and J is TRBJ2-7, with 7 nucleotides matching TRBD2. J was trimmed by 6 bases and V by 1 base; bases with no gene match: 12. This CDR3 is 16 amino acids long. CDR1 is SGHTA and CDR2 is FQGNSA in the germline V gene. The CDR3 coding sequence is TGTGCCAGCAGCTTAGTAACAACGGGGAGGGCTCTCGAGCAGTACTTC. Encoded protein: CASSLVTTGRALEQYF. The full variable domain, with the rest looked up from reference TRBV7-2 and TRBJ2-7, is GAGVSQSPSNKVTEKGKDVELRCDPISGHTALYWYRQSLGQGLEFLIYFQGNSAPDKSGLPSDRFSAERTGGSVSTLTIQRTQQEDSAVYLCASSLVTTGRALEQYFGPGTRLTVT.

This chain joins TRBV7-8 and TRBJ1-2; 10 positions match TRBD1. CDR3 length: 15 amino acids. Germline V CDR1 and CDR2: SGHVS, FQNEAQ. J lost 4 bases, V lost 11 bases, and 13 bases had no gene match. The CDR3 spells CAGDVDGTGAYGYTF. The CDR3 bases are TGTGCCGGGGACGTAGACGGGACAGGGGCCTATGGCTACACCTTC.

The chain uses TRBV28 and TRBJ2-7, with 8 bases matching TRBD2. CDR3 length: 15 residues. Germline CDR1 MDHEN, CDR2 SYDVKM. The trim removed 3 bases at V and 1 base at J, leaving 5 bases unmatched. CDR3 loop: CASSFVREGSYEQYF. As DNA, the CDR3 is TGTGCCAGCAGTTTTGTCCGGGAGGGTTCCTACGAGCAGTACTTC.

The chain employs TRBV19 and TRBJ2-7, with 9 bases identical to TRBD2. The CDR3 is 15 amino acids. Germline V lookup: CDR1 LNHDA, CDR2 SQIVND (reference sequence). V lost 3 bases, J lost 5 bases, and 8 bases stayed unmatched. CDR3 sequence reads: CASSISREGLHEQYF. The DNA for the CDR3 is TGTGCCAGTAGTATCTCGCGGGAGGGCCTCCACGAGCAGTACTTC.

This sequence joins TRBV19 and TRBJ1-5; 7 nucleotides line up with TRBD1. The germline CDR1 and CDR2 sequences are LNHDA and SQIVND (reference sequence). This CDR3 is 15 amino acids long. The ends lost 10 bases at V and 0 bases at J; junction bases unmatched: 9. The CDR3 region is CATGQTVYSNQPQHF. In DNA form, the CDR3 reads TGTGCCACGGGACAGACCGTTTATAGCAATCAGCCCCAGCATTTT.

The chain combines TRBV7-9 with TRBJ1-5; perhaps TRBD1 as D (5 bases). The CDR3 contains 12 residues. Germline lookup yields CDR1 SEHNR and CDR2 FQNEAQ (reference sequence). Trimming shortened V by 4 bases and J by 9 bases, and 10 bases separated the two germline ends. The CDR3 spells CASSYTGTPQHF. DNA of the CDR3: TGTGCCAGCAGCTATACAGGTACGCCCCAGCATTTT.

This chain joins TRBV5-1 and TRBJ2-7; a possible D gene is TRBD2 (6 bases). The CDR3 has 14 amino acids. Between the trimmed V and J ends, which lost 0 bases and 6 bases, there was a span of 13 bases. CDR1 and CDR2 from the germline V gene are SGHRS and YFSETQ. CDR3 DNA: TGCGCCAGCAGCTTGGCCGGCACTAGCCTCGAGCAGTACTTC. Translated: CASSLAGTSLEQYF.

The chain is built from TRBV5-6 and TRBJ2-5; 7 bases align to TRBD1. The CDR3 is 15 amino acids. V lost 7 bases and J lost 2; bases outside the gene matches: 11. Germline V gene lookup returns CDR1 SGHDT and CDR2 YYEEEE. CDR3 nucleotide sequence: TGTGCCAGCCGGACCCGGGACAGAACACAAGAGACCCAGTACTTC. Its translation is CASRTRDRTQETQYF. The full variable domain, rest sourced from reference TRBV5-6 and TRBJ2-5, is DAGVTQSPTHLIKTRGQQVTLRCSPKSGHDTVSWYQQALGQGPQFIFQYYEEEERQRGNFPDRFSGHQFPNYSSELNVNALLLGDSALYLCASRTRDRTQETQYFGPGTRLLVL.

The V and J genes are TRBV27 and TRBJ1-5, with unresolved D. The V gene lost 2 bases and the J gene lost 7 bases, with 15 bases spanning the gap. In germline, CDR1 is MNHEY, CDR2 SMNVEV (reference sequence). The CDR3 extends over 15 amino acids. The CDR3 DNA reads TGTGCCAGCAGTTTAAGGGTTCAGTCGGGACAGCCCCAGCATTTT. It yields the protein CASSLRVQSGQPQHF.

The rearrangement links TRBV6-6 to TRBJ1-5, with unresolved D. With 4 bases removed from V and 7 bases from J, the gap between germline ends came to 11 bases. Germline assignment: CDR1 MNHNY and CDR2 SVGAGI (reference sequence). This CDR3 has 13 amino acids. This CDR3 reads CASSLRERQPQHF. The CDR3 bases are TGTGCCAGCAGTTTGAGGGAAAGGCAGCCCCAGCATTTT.

V usage is TRBV19 and J usage is TRBJ1-1; D is unclear. Between the trimmed V and J ends, which lost 6 bases and 3 bases, there was a span of 29 bases. Germline CDR1 reads LNHDA; CDR2 reads SQIVND (reference sequence). This CDR3 is built from 19 residues. The CDR3 protein is CASSPPPLNREGGHTEAFF. CDR3 nucleotides: TGTGCCAGTAGCCCGCCACCCTTAAACCGGGAGGGAGGCCACACTGAAGCTTTCTTT.

This chain connects TRBV28 to TRBJ2-2; maybe TRBD1 (5 bases). CDR1 is MDHEN, CDR2 SYDVKM, per germline. The CDR3 contains 13 residues. Deletions cut 6 bases from V and 7 bases from J, with 12 bases between. CDR3 sequence reads: CASSETEYGELFF. The CDR3 DNA sequence: TGTGCCAGCAGCGAGACAGAATACGGGGAGCTGTTTTTT.

The rearrangement joins TRBV5-6 to TRBJ2-2; 7 bases fit TRBD1. V lost 2 bases to trimming and J lost 4 bases; unmatched junction nucleotides: 2. The CDR3 loop spans 14 amino acids. CDR1 SGHDT and CDR2 YYEEEE come from the germline V gene. CDR3 nucleotides: TGTGCCAGCAGCTTTGACAGGGTCACCGGGGAGCTGTTTTTT. This translates into CASSFDRVTGELFF.

V is TRBV10-3 and J is TRBJ2-2, with 8 nucleotides matching TRBD2. Per germline, CDR1 ENHRY and CDR2 SYGVKD. V trimming: 8 bases; J trimming: 5 bases; junction bases outside the gene matches: 13. This CDR3 spans 16 amino acids. CDR3 sequence (DNA): TGTGCCATCCCCCGAGGGTCGGTAGCGGGGACCGGGGAGCTGTTTTTT. Residues: CAIPRGSVAGTGELFF.

This sequence joins TRBV6-5 and TRBJ2-1, with D perhaps TRBD1 (5 bases). The V and J ends lost 2 bases and 3 bases respectively, with 11 bases between them. The V gene's germline CDR1 is MNHEY and CDR2 SVGAGI. The CDR3 length is 15 residues. In DNA, the CDR3 is TGTGCCAGCAGTTACATGAACAGGTACTACAATGAGCAGTTCTTC. It specifies CASSYMNRYYNEQFF.

A note on this clone: The same CDR3 is also encoded by other DNA sequences in this sample. The chain employs TRBV10-1 and TRBJ2-6, with 9 bases identical to TRBD1. The V segment lost 5 bases and the J segment 2 bases; nucleotides outside the gene matches: 7. The V gene's germline CDR1 is WNHNN and CDR2 SYGVQD (reference sequence). This CDR3 is built from 17 residues. CDR3 loop: CASSNRGRFAGANVLTF. CDR3 bases: TGCGCCAGCAGTAACAGGGGGCGCTTCGCTGGGGCCAACGTCCTGACTTTC.

The CDR3 is CASSRTVAESTDTQYF. CDR3 bases: TGTGCCAGCAGCCGAACGGTCGCGGAAAGCACAGATACGCAGTATTTT. The chain is built from TRBV16 and TRBJ2-3; D is unclear. CDR3 length equals 16 residues. V was shortened by 4 bases and J by 0 bases, with 14 bases between the two germline ends. Germline V gene data show CDR1 as KGHSY and CDR2 as FQNENV. Based on the CDR3 plus reference TRBV16 and TRBJ2-3, the full variable domain is GEEVAQTPKHLVRGEGQKAKLYCAPIKGHSYVFWYQQVLKNEFKFLISFQNENVFDETGMPKERFSAKCLPNSPCSLEIQATKLEDSAVYFCASSRTVAESTDTQYFGPGTRLTVL.